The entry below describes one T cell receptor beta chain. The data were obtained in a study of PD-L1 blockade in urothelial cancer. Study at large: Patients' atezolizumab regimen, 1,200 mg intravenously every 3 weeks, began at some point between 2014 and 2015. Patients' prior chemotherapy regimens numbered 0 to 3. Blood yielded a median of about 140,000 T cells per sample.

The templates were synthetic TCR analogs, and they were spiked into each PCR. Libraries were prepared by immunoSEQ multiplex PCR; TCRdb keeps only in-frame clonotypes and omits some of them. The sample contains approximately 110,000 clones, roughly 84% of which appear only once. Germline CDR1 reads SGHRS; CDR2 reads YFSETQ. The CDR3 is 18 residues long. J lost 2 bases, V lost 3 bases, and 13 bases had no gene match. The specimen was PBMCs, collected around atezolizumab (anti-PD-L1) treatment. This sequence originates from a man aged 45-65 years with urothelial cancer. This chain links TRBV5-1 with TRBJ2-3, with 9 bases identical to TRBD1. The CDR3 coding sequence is TGCGCCAGCAGCTCGACGGCACAGGGGGCTGATCCCACAGATACGCAGTATTTT. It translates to CASSSTAQGADPTDTQYF.